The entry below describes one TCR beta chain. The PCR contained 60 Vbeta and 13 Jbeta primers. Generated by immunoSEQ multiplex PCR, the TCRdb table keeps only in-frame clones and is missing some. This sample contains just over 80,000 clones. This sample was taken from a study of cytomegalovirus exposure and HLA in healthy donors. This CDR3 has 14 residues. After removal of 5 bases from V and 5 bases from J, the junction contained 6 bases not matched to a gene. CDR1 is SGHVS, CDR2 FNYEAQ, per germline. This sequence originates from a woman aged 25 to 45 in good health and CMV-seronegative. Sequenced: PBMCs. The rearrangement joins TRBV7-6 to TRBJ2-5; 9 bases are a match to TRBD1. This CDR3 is CASSQTGGGETQYF. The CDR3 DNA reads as TGTGCCAGCAGCCAGACAGGGGGAGGCGAGACCCAGTACTTC.